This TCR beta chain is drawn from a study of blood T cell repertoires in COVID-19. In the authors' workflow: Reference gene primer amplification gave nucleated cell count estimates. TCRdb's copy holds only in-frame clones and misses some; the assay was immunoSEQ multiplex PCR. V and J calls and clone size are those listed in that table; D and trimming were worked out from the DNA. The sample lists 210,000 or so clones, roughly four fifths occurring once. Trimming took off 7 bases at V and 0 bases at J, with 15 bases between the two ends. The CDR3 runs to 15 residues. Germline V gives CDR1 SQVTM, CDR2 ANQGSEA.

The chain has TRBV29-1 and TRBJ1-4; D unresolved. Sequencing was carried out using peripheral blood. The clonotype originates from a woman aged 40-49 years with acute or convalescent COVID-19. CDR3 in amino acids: CSASDARATNEKLFF. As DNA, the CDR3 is TGCAGCGCTTCTGATGCGCGAGCAACTAATGAAAAACTGTTTTTT. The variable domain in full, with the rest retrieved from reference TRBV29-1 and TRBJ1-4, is SAVISQKPSRDICQRGTSLTIQCQVDSQVTMMFWYRQQPGQSLTLIATANQGSEATYESGFVIDKFPISRPNLTFSTLTVSNMSPEDSSIYLCSASDARATNEKLFFGSGTQLSVL.